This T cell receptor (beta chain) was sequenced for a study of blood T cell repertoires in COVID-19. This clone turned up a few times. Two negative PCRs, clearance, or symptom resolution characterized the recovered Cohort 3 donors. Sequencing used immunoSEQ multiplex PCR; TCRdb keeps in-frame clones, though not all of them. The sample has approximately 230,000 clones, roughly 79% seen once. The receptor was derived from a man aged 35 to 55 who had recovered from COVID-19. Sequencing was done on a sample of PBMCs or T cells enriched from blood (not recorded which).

DNA of the CDR3: TGTGCCAGCAGCTCCCGCGGGTCCCATCAGGGAGGATTTCGGTACGAGCAGTACTTC. It specifies CASSSRGSHQGGFRYEQYF. The chain uses TRBV7-8 and TRBJ2-7, with D perhaps matching TRBD2 (6 bases). V lost 4 bases to trimming and J lost 4 bases, with 29 bases between them. The CDR3 length is 19 residues. Germline CDR1 SGHVS, CDR2 FQNEAQ.